Below are 22 T cell receptor beta chains sequenced from a single sample in a study of blood T cell repertoires in COVID-19. Sequencing used immunoSEQ multiplex PCR; TCRdb keeps in-frame clones, though not all of them. Here the sample spans approximately 220,000 clones, 75% to 90% being singletons. The sample was peripheral blood. These receptors were collected from a man aged 35-49 years with acute or convalescent COVID-19.

The chain couples TRBV12-3 or TRBV12-4 to TRBJ2-2; weak D call: TRBD2 (5 bases). This CDR3 comprises 13 residues. Between the trimmed V and J ends, which lost 1 base and 5 bases, there was a span of 5 bases. The CDR3 sequence is CASSLGTTGELFF. The CDR3 coding sequence is TGTGCCAGCAGTTTAGGGACTACCGGGGAGCTGTTTTTT.

This clone was seen just once. The rearrangement links TRBV4-2 to TRBJ1-4; D is perhaps TRBD1 (5 bases). Germline-derived CDR1 and CDR2 are LGHNA and YNFKEQ. The CDR3 is 13 residues long. V was clipped by 1 base and J by 15 bases, with 15 bases between them. The CDR3 here is CASSQGGGGKVFF. The CDR3 region has the DNA TGTGCCAGCAGCCAAGGCGGCGGGGGGAAGGTGTTTTTT.

The chain employs TRBV11-3 and TRBJ2-2, with 8 bases matching TRBD2. CDR1 is SGHNT, CDR2 YENEEA, per germline. Trimming at V came to 5 bases and at J to 4 bases, leaving 6 bases not matched to a gene. The CDR3 extends over 15 amino acids. The CDR3 DNA follows: TGTGCCAGCAGCCTGATAGCGGGGAGCACCGGGGAGCTGTTTTTT. This sequence encodes CASSLIAGSTGELFF.

This chain uses TRBV5-1 with TRBJ2-7; 10 bases map to TRBD1. This CDR3 region has 16 residues. Germline trimming cut 4 bases from V and 1 base from J; bases unmatched to any gene: 8. CDR1 and CDR2 (germline): SGHRS, YFSETQ. This chain's CDR3 is CASSQSGDRGSYEQYF. The CDR3 coding sequence is TGCGCCAGCAGCCAGTCCGGGGACAGGGGTTCCTACGAGCAGTACTTC.

The chain combines TRBV19 with TRBJ2-7; possible D gene TRBD1, 6 bases. CDR1 is LNHDA and CDR2 is SQIVND in the germline V gene (reference sequence). V lost 5 bases and J 7 bases, leaving 15 bases between the germline ends. The CDR3 loop spans 13 amino acids. The CDR3 loop reads CASSSHRVGEQYF. The CDR3 coding sequence is TGTGCCAGTAGTTCCCACAGGGTGGGAGAGCAGTACTTC.

The chain couples TRBV3-1 (or the pseudogene TRBV3-2) to TRBJ1-5; no reliable D call. Trimming left V 1 base short and J 4 bases short, with 11 bases between. Germline CDR1 LGHDT, CDR2 YNNKEL (reference sequence). CDR3 length: 15 amino acids. CDR3 bases: TGTGCCAGCAGCCAAGGCGGGGTAGTAAATCAGCCCCAGCATTTT. Amino acids: CASSQGGVVNQPQHF.

This chain connects TRBV9 to TRBJ1-5; TRBD1 is a possible D gene (6 bases). Trimming cost V 3 bases and J 3 bases, with 13 bases left between them. CDR3 length equals 15 residues. The V gene's germline CDR1 is SGDLS and CDR2 YYNGEE. Here the CDR3 reads CASSAQGSYNQPQHF. DNA for the CDR3: TGTGCCAGCAGCGCTCAGGGGTCCTACAATCAGCCCCAGCATTTT.

This rearrangement joins TRBV29-1 to TRBJ2-7; 11 nucleotides align to TRBD1. Looked up from germline, CDR1 is SQVTM and CDR2 is ANQGSEA. The CDR3 extends over 14 amino acids. After removal of 4 bases from V and 5 bases from J, the junction contained 7 bases not matched to a gene. The DNA of the CDR3 is TGCAGCGTTGGCCACGGACAGGGGGCGGACGAGCAGTACTTC. Protein product: CSVGHGQGADEQYF.

The genes are TRBV3-1 (or the pseudogene TRBV3-2) and TRBJ1-1, with D maybe TRBD1 (6 bases). Trimming cost V 6 bases and J 0 bases, with 11 bases left between them. Germline lookup yields CDR1 LGHDT and CDR2 YNNKEL (reference sequence). The CDR3 is made up of 14 amino acids. The CDR3 spells CASSADRLNTEAFF. The DNA for the CDR3 is TGTGCCAGCAGTGCCGACAGGTTGAACACTGAAGCTTTCTTT.

This sequence joins TRBV27 and TRBJ2-3; tentatively, D is TRBD1 (5 bases). CDR1 is MNHEY, CDR2 SMNVEV, per germline (reference sequence). Trimming left V 7 bases short and J 2 bases short, with 22 bases between. The CDR3 runs 17 residues. The CDR3 spells CASTLIGARAYTDTQYF. CDR3 coding DNA: TGTGCCAGCACCTTGATTGGGGCCAGGGCGTACACAGATACGCAGTATTTT.

The chain has TRBV27 and TRBJ1-5; 9 bases align to TRBD1. CDR1 and CDR2 from the germline V gene are MNHEY and SMNVEV (reference sequence). V shed 5 bases, J shed 3 bases, and the junction held 8 bases outside the gene matches. CDR3 length equals 16 residues. The CDR3 DNA sequence: TGTGCCAGCAGTCCATTGACAGGGGGTAACAATCAGCCCCAGCATTTT. It yields the protein CASSPLTGGNNQPQHF.

The CDR3 nucleotides read TGTGCCAGCAGCTTAGACGGAGGGGACCCCTCTGGAAACACCATATATTTT. Its translation is CASSLDGGDPSGNTIYF. The chain carries TRBV7-9 and TRBJ1-3, with D possibly TRBD1 on 5 matching bases. This CDR3 is built from 17 residues. Trimming took 1 base from V and 0 from J, leaving 13 bases between them. In germline, CDR1 is SEHNR, CDR2 FQNEAQ (reference sequence).

The chain joins TRBV5-4 to TRBJ2-5, with 7 bases identical to TRBD2. Per germline, CDR1 SGHNT and CDR2 YYREEE (reference sequence). V lost 4 bases to trimming and J lost 1 base; unmatched junction nucleotides: 13. The length of the CDR3 is 17 residues. The CDR3 nucleotides read TGTGCCAGCAGCCGCGGAGTTGGGAGGGGATCCCAAGAGACCCAGTACTTC. The encoded protein is CASSRGVGRGSQETQYF.

The rearrangement joins TRBV28 to TRBJ1-1; TRBD1 might be the D (6 bases). The V gene lost 6 bases and the J gene lost 3 bases, with 11 bases spanning the gap. The CDR3 covers 13 residues. Germline loops: CDR1 MDHEN, CDR2 SYDVKM. The DNA of the CDR3 is TGTGCCAGCAGAATTCCAGGGGACACTGAAGCTTTCTTT. As protein: CASRIPGDTEAFF.

This chain connects TRBV4-3 to TRBJ2-3; D perhaps matches TRBD1 (5 bases). V was pared by 0 bases and J by 3 bases, with 10 bases between. Germline CDR1 is LGHNA and CDR2 is YSLEER. This CDR3 comprises 15 residues. The DNA for the CDR3 is TGCGCCAGCAGCCAAGATAAGGGGTGGACAGATACGCAGTATTTT. Its protein is CASSQDKGWTDTQYF.

There are many counts of this clone. This chain joins TRBV14 and TRBJ2-7; 7 bases are a match to TRBD2. V dropped 0 bases and J dropped 3; count of bases not matched to a gene: 8. This CDR3 comprises 16 residues. CDR1 and CDR2 from the germline V gene are SGHDN and FVKESK. The CDR3 reads CASSQDYGGSGYEQYF. CDR3 coding DNA: TGTGCCAGCAGCCAAGATTACGGCGGGAGCGGCTACGAGCAGTACTTC. The full variable domain, rest sourced from reference TRBV14 and TRBJ2-7, is EAGVTQFPSHSVIEKGQTVTLRCDPISGHDNLYWYRRVMGKEIKFLLHFVKESKQDESGMPNNRFLAERTGGTYSTLKVQPAELEDSGVYFCASSQDYGGSGYEQYFGPGTRLTVT.

In its sample, this clone was seen once. This chain joins TRBV12-5 and TRBJ1-1; D possibly corresponds to TRBD1 (5 bases). Germline V lookup: CDR1 LGHNT, CDR2 FRNRAP. This CDR3 has 12 amino acids. Trimming left V 6 bases short and J 7 bases short, with 12 bases between. The CDR3 loop reads CASGFDRDEAFF. Here the CDR3 DNA reads TGTGCTAGTGGATTCGACAGAGATGAAGCTTTCTTT.

This clone was counted a few times. The chain links TRBV2 to TRBJ2-5; D is unclear. CDR3 length equals 14 residues. The germline V gene has CDR1 SNHLY and CDR2 FYNNEI. Trimming removed 4 bases at V and 2 bases at J, with 11 bases between. Here the CDR3 reads CASSVSPGQETQYF. In DNA form, the CDR3 reads TGTGCCAGCAGTGTTAGCCCCGGACAAGAGACCCAGTACTTC.

This sequence joins TRBV5-4 and TRBJ2-3; no firm D call. Germline CDR1 and CDR2: SGHNT and YYREEE (reference sequence). Trimming left V 4 bases short and J 0 bases short, with 3 bases between. This CDR3 has 12 residues. CDR3 DNA: TGTGCCAGCAGCCCTAGCACAGATACGCAGTATTTT. Protein product: CASSPSTDTQYF. Drawing the rest from reference TRBV5-4 and TRBJ2-3, the complete variable domain is ETGVTQSPTHLIKTRGQQVTLRCSSQSGHNTVSWYQQALGQGPQFIFQYYREEENGRGNFPPRFSGLQFPNYSSELNVNALELDDSALYLCASSPSTDTQYFGPGTRLTVL.

A single count supports this clone. The V gene is TRBV6-5, the J gene TRBJ1-3, with D possibly TRBD1 on 6 matching bases. V gave up 6 bases and J gave up 2 bases, with 11 bases separating them. Germline CDR1 reads MNHEY; CDR2 reads SVGAGI. This CDR3 has 14 residues. The CDR3 region has the DNA TGTGCCAGCAGAATCGGGACAACTGGAAACACCATATATTTT. Translated, it gives CASRIGTTGNTIYF.

CDR3 region: CAWSADRVYEQYF. The CDR3 region has the DNA TGTGCCTGGAGTGCCGACAGGGTATACGAGCAGTACTTC. The J gene is TRBJ2-7, the V gene TRBV30; TRBD1 matches at 7 bases. This CDR3 region has 13 residues. Per germline, CDR1 GTSNPN and CDR2 SVGIG (reference sequence). Losses at the gene ends were 1 base for V and 4 bases for J; bases not matched to a gene: 4.

Of note for this clone: One end of the junction does not line up with germline, which may come from a read error. The rearrangement uses TRBV19 and TRBJ1-2, with 10 bases matching TRBD1. There are 16 residues in the CDR3. Germline V gene sequence: CDR1 LNHDA, CDR2 SQIVND (reference sequence). This chain's CDR3 is CASTPMGTGANYSYTF. The CDR3 DNA is TGTGCCAGTACCCCAATGGGGACAGGGGCTAACTATAGCTACACCTTC.